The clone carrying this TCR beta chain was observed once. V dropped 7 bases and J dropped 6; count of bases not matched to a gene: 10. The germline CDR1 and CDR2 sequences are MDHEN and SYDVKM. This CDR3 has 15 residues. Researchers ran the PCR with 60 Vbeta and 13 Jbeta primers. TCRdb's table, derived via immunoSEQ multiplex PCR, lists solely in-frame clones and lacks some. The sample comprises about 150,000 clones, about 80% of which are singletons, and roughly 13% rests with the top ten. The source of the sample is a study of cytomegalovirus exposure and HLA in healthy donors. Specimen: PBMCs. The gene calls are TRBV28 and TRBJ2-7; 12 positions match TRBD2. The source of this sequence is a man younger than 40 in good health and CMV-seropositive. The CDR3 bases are TGTGCCAGCACCAGTAGACTAGCGGGAGAGGGCGAGCAGTACTTC. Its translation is CASTSRLAGEGEQYF.